Below, 32 T cell receptor beta chains from the same sample are listed, as sequenced in a study of blood T cell repertoires in COVID-19. Sequencing was performed with immunoSEQ multiplex PCR; in TCRdb, only in-frame clones are kept and a portion is missing. This sample carries 250,000 to 300,000 clones, 88% of them seen once, and the ten largest clones take around 2%. Sequences were obtained from PBMCs or T cells enriched from blood (not recorded which). These receptors were taken from a woman aged 60-75 years in a cohort exposed to, infected with or recovered from COVID-19 (not recorded which).

V gene TRBV7-2 combines with J gene TRBJ2-3, with TRBD2 matching 8 bases. CDR1 and CDR2 (germline): SGHTA, FQGNSA. CDR3 length equals 16 residues. The V and J ends lost 5 bases and 2 bases, in that order; junction bases with no gene match: 9. The CDR3 DNA sequence: TGTGCCAGCAGCCCGCAGGGACTAGTTCCCACAGATACGCAGTATTTT. Translation gives CASSPQGLVPTDTQYF.

The chain employs TRBV7-2 and TRBJ1-5; D uncertain. Per germline, CDR1 SGHTA and CDR2 FQGNSA. This CDR3 comprises 13 residues. Trimming cost V 1 base and J 7 bases, with 8 bases left between them. CDR3 in amino acids: CASSLGWAQPQHF. The CDR3 DNA is TGTGCCAGCAGCTTAGGGTGGGCCCAGCCCCAGCATTTT. Variable domain in full (rest from reference TRBV7-2 and TRBJ1-5): GAGVSQSPSNKVTEKGKDVELRCDPISGHTALYWYRQSLGQGLEFLIYFQGNSAPDKSGLPSDRFSAERTGGSVSTLTIQRTQQEDSAVYLCASSLGWAQPQHFGDGTRLSIL.

The V call is TRBV9, the J call TRBJ2-7; 12 nucleotides line up with TRBD2. Germline CDR1 is SGDLS and CDR2 is YYNGEE. J lost 6 bases, V lost 4 bases, and 8 bases had no gene match. CDR3 length equals 15 residues. CDR3 sequence: CASSPETSGRPEQYF. CDR3 DNA: TGTGCCAGCAGCCCCGAGACTAGCGGGAGACCCGAGCAGTACTTC.

The V gene is TRBV7-9, the J gene TRBJ2-1; 9 bases fit TRBD2. Unmatched junction bases numbered 1, after V lost 5 bases and J lost 2 bases. CDR3 length: 14 residues. Germline CDR1 SEHNR, CDR2 FQNEAQ (reference sequence). The CDR3 loop is CASSRLAAYNEQFF. The CDR3 bases are TGTGCCAGCAGCAGACTAGCGGCCTACAATGAGCAGTTCTTC.

This chain connects TRBV27 to TRBJ2-7; D is possibly TRBD1 (6 bases). The CDR3 is made up of 14 amino acids. Germline V CDR1 and CDR2: MNHEY, SMNVEV (reference sequence). Trimming removed 5 bases from V and 7 bases from J, with 18 bases in between. The CDR3 reads CASSPRQDLREQYF. The CDR3 region has the DNA TGTGCCAGCAGTCCGCGACAGGACCTGCGGGAGCAGTACTTC.

V is TRBV11-3 and J is TRBJ2-7; 9 bases map to TRBD1. Per germline, CDR1 SGHNT and CDR2 YENEEA. The V and J ends lost 2 bases and 3 bases, in that order; junction bases with no gene match: 5. CDR3 length equals 15 residues. Here the CDR3 DNA reads TGTGCCAGCAGCTTACAGACAGGGGGTAGCTACGAGCAGTACTTC. This encodes CASSLQTGGSYEQYF.

V is TRBV6-8 and J is TRBJ2-3, with 9 bases that match TRBD1. The CDR3 extends over 17 amino acids. Germline V lookup: CDR1 MNHGY, CDR2 SAAAGT. After removal of 6 bases from V and 1 base from J, the junction contained 11 bases not matched to a gene. The CDR3 region is CASRPLRDRAGTDTQYF. CDR3 DNA: TGTGCCAGCAGGCCCTTGAGGGACAGGGCGGGCACAGATACGCAGTATTTT.

This rearrangement joins TRBV21-1 to TRBJ2-2; the table's D call, TRBD1, has no DNA check behind it. TRBV21-1 is reported as a pseudogene. CDR3 size: 17 residues. CDR3 coding DNA: TGTGCCAGCAGCAAACCCCTAGGGGGAGCGAGGACCGGGGAGCTGTTTTTT. Residues: CASSKPLGGARTGELFF.

This clone was seen just once. The chain carries TRBV19 and TRBJ1-2; D is unresolved. CDR3 size: 14 residues. V was shortened by 3 bases and J by 1 base, with 9 bases between the two germline ends. Germline V CDR1 and CDR2: LNHDA, SQIVND (reference sequence). The CDR3 here is CASSIDALNYGYTF. As DNA, the CDR3 is TGTGCCAGTAGTATCGATGCGCTTAACTATGGCTACACCTTC.

This clone was detected once. V gene TRBV4-1 combines with J gene TRBJ2-7, with 9 bases aligning to TRBD2. This CDR3 contains 16 residues. CDR1 is MGHRA and CDR2 is YSYEKL in the germline V gene. V gave up 1 base and J gave up 2 bases; unmatched junction bases: 6. CDR3 residues: CASSQVGGGRAYEQYF. CDR3 coding DNA: TGCGCCAGCAGCCAAGTTGGGGGCGGGAGGGCCTACGAGCAGTACTTC.

The chain joins TRBV28 to TRBJ2-7, with D maybe TRBD2 (6 bases). The CDR3 spans 14 residues. The V gene lost 2 bases and the J gene lost 2 bases, with 10 bases spanning the gap. CDR1 and CDR2 from the germline V gene are MDHEN and SYDVKM. The CDR3 region is CASSLGGGTYEQYF. CDR3 DNA: TGTGCCAGCAGTTTAGGGGGAGGCACCTACGAGCAGTACTTC. Drawing the rest from reference TRBV28 and TRBJ2-7, the complete variable domain is DVKVTQSSRYLVKRTGEKVFLECVQDMDHENMFWYRQDPGLGLRLIYFSYDVKMKEKGDIPEGYSVSREKKERFSLILESASTNQTSMYLCASSLGGGTYEQYFGPGTRLTVT.

The chain carries TRBV28 and TRBJ1-4; D remains unclear. Germline CDR1 MDHEN, CDR2 SYDVKM. V was shortened by 1 base and J by 5 bases, with 8 bases between the two germline ends. CDR3 length: 14 residues. The CDR3 is CASSLLAVNEKLFF. CDR3 coding DNA: TGTGCCAGCAGTTTATTGGCAGTAAATGAAAAACTGTTTTTT.

This clone was picked up one time. This chain joins TRBV28 and TRBJ1-2; tentative D call: TRBD1 (6 bases). The CDR3 has 15 amino acids. The germline V and J ends were trimmed by 6 bases and 2 bases, with 16 bases remaining between them. Germline assignment: CDR1 MDHEN and CDR2 SYDVKM. CDR3 sequence reads: CASRETGLGNYGYTF. In DNA form, the CDR3 reads TGTGCCAGCAGAGAGACAGGTTTAGGGAACTATGGCTACACCTTC.

CDR3 coding DNA: TGTGCCAGCAGTCAAACTAGCGGGAGTTCCACCGGGGAGCTGTTTTTT. Its translation is CASSQTSGSSTGELFF. The chain recombines TRBV27 with TRBJ2-2; TRBD2 agrees at 11 bases. Germline-derived CDR1 and CDR2 are MNHEY and SMNVEV (reference sequence). Trimming took 5 bases from V and 4 from J; bases not matched to a gene: 6. The CDR3 is 16 residues long.

The chain has TRBV28 and TRBJ1-5, with 7 bases aligning to TRBD1. The ends lost 5 bases at V and 3 bases at J; junction bases unmatched: 7. CDR3 length: 15 amino acids. Germline lookup yields CDR1 MDHEN and CDR2 SYDVKM. Here the CDR3 DNA reads TGTGCCAGCAGTATCCGGGACAGAGACAATCAGCCCCAGCATTTT. Its protein product is CASSIRDRDNQPQHF. The full variable domain, completed using reference TRBV28 and TRBJ1-5, is DVKVTQSSRYLVKRTGEKVFLECVQDMDHENMFWYRQDPGLGLRLIYFSYDVKMKEKGDIPEGYSVSREKKERFSLILESASTNQTSMYLCASSIRDRDNQPQHFGDGTRLSIL.

This chain links TRBV24-1 with TRBJ2-1; no firm D call. Between the trimmed V and J ends, which lost 4 bases and 8 bases, there was a span of 11 bases. Germline V gene lookup returns CDR1 KGHDR and CDR2 SFDVKD. The CDR3 is 13 residues long. CDR3 protein: CATSDLASDEQFF. The CDR3 bases are TGTGCCACCAGTGACTTAGCAAGCGATGAGCAGTTCTTC.

V is TRBV15 and J is TRBJ2-7, with 14 bases identical to TRBD2. CDR3 length: 16 amino acids. The germline V gene has CDR1 LNHNV and CDR2 YYDKDF (reference sequence). Trimming cost V 3 bases and J 0 bases; bases outside gene matches: 1. As DNA, the CDR3 is TGTGCCACCAGCAGCGGGACTAGCGGGAGCTCCTACGAGCAGTACTTC. Amino acids: CATSSGTSGSSYEQYF. The complete variable domain, with remaining parts taken from reference TRBV15 and TRBJ2-7, reads DAMVIQNPRYQVTQFGKPVTLSCSQTLNHNVMYWYQQKSSQAPKLLFHYYDKDFNNEADTPDNFQSRRPNTSFCFLDIRSPGLGDTAMYLCATSSGTSGSSYEQYFGPGTRLTVT.

This chain links TRBV11-2 with TRBJ1-6; D unclear. Germline CDR1 SGHAT, CDR2 FQNNGV. Trimming stripped 6 bases from V and 0 bases from J, with 6 bases between. The CDR3 is 14 residues long. CDR3: CASRGSSYNSPLHF. DNA of the CDR3: TGTGCCAGCAGAGGGAGCTCCTATAATTCACCCCTCCACTTT.

J is TRBJ2-1 and V is TRBV28, with 8 bases fitting TRBD2. The J segment lost 8 bases and the V segment lost 6 bases, leaving 15 bases of the junction unmatched. The germline V gene encodes CDR1 MDHEN and CDR2 SYDVKM. The CDR3 spans 16 residues. CDR3 protein: CASRSGTRGRGDEQFF. The CDR3 nucleotides are TGTGCCAGCAGGTCCGGGACTAGGGGACGGGGCGATGAGCAGTTCTTC.

The V and J genes are TRBV28 and TRBJ2-5; D unclear. The CDR3 totals 17 residues. Looked up from germline, CDR1 is MDHEN and CDR2 is SYDVKM. V lost 6 bases and J 0 bases, leaving 20 bases between the germline ends. The CDR3 nucleotides are TGTGCCAGCAGGCCCACCAGGTTGAAGGCGTACCAAGAGACCCAGTACTTC. Encoded protein: CASRPTRLKAYQETQYF.

CDR3 sequence (DNA): TGTGCCAGCAGGAACAGGGGCGCAACTAATGAAAAACTGTTTTTT. Translated: CASRNRGATNEKLFF. J is TRBJ1-4 and V is TRBV28; 7 nucleotides align to TRBD1. CDR1 is MDHEN, CDR2 SYDVKM, per germline. The V segment lost 6 bases and the J segment 0 bases; nucleotides outside the gene matches: 4. This CDR3 is built from 15 residues.

The rearrangement links TRBV11-2 to TRBJ2-1, with TRBD2 as a possible D gene (7 bases). Per the germline V gene, CDR1 is SGHAT and CDR2 is FQNNGV. This CDR3 comprises 14 residues. V dropped 2 bases and J dropped 7 bases, with 12 bases sitting between them. The CDR3 here is CASSLRGGLNEQFF. CDR3 nucleotides: TGTGCCAGCAGCTTAAGGGGGGGGCTGAATGAGCAGTTCTTC.

This chain links TRBV7-2 with TRBJ2-7, with 7 bases matching TRBD1. The germline CDR1 and CDR2 sequences are SGHTA and FQGNSA. The length of the CDR3 is 16 residues. Losses at the gene ends were 1 base for V and 6 bases for J; bases not matched to a gene: 12. As DNA, the CDR3 is TGTGCCAGCAGCTTAGGAGGTGGCAGGGGGATAGGCGAGCAGTACTTC. Protein sequence: CASSLGGGRGIGEQYF.

This clone was counted a few times. The chain couples TRBV25-1 to TRBJ2-2, with TRBD2 matching 7 bases. The CDR3 is 18 residues long. Germline V gives CDR1 MGHDK, CDR2 SYGVNS. V trimming: 3 bases; J trimming: 6 bases; junction bases outside the gene matches: 16. CDR3 sequence (DNA): TGTGCCAGCAGTGACCCAGCCCCACGCGGGAGCGTCTCCGGGGAGCTGTTTTTT. The encoded protein is CASSDPAPRGSVSGELFF. The full variable domain, its missing parts supplied by reference TRBV25-1 and TRBJ2-2, is EADIYQTPRYLVIGTGKKITLECSQTMGHDKMYWYQQDPGMELHLIHYSYGVNSTEKGDLSSESTVSRIRTEHFPLTLESARPSHTSQYLCASSDPAPRGSVSGELFFGEGSRLTVL.

The rearrangement links TRBV9 to TRBJ2-1; 15 nucleotides agree with TRBD2. V lost 1 base, J lost 9 bases, and 8 bases stayed unmatched. CDR3 length: 17 amino acids. Germline CDR1 SGDLS, CDR2 YYNGEE. The DNA for the CDR3 is TGTGCCAGCAGCGTAACCTCCGGGACTAGCGGGAGGCTTGAGCAGTTCTTC. It translates to CASSVTSGTSGRLEQFF.

This chain joins TRBV28 and TRBJ2-7, with 10 nucleotides matching TRBD2. Germline CDR1 MDHEN, CDR2 SYDVKM. The CDR3 consists of 15 residues. Trimming took 5 bases from V and 7 from J; bases not matched to a gene: 11. CDR3 coding DNA: TGTGCCAGCAGTCCCTCAGCGGGAGGGCCGAAAGAGCAGTACTTC. It encodes CASSPSAGGPKEQYF.

The CDR3 is CASSSLQVGVTEAFF. The CDR3 nucleotides are TGTGCCAGCAGCTCACTACAGGTTGGGGTCACTGAAGCTTTCTTT. V and J are TRBV28 and TRBJ1-1; weak D call: TRBD1 (5 bases). V dropped 6 bases and J dropped 4 bases, with 18 bases sitting between them. Per the germline V gene, CDR1 is MDHEN and CDR2 is SYDVKM. The CDR3 is 15 amino acids.

The rearrangement joins TRBV7-3 to TRBJ2-2, with D possibly TRBD2 on 6 matching bases. CDR1 SGHTA and CDR2 FQGTGA come from the germline V gene. CDR3 length: 14 amino acids. V was pared by 7 bases and J by 1 base, with 10 bases between. The CDR3 nucleotides are TGTGCCAGCATGCCAGCGGGGAACACCGGGGAGCTGTTTTTT. It is translated as CASMPAGNTGELFF.

The chain links TRBV7-9 to TRBJ2-7, with 8 bases lining up with TRBD2. This CDR3 has 14 residues. V lost 1 base, J lost 3 bases, and 2 bases stayed unmatched. Germline V lookup: CDR1 SEHNR, CDR2 FQNEAQ (reference sequence). The DNA of the CDR3 is TGTGCCAGCAGCTTAGGCAGCGGGGGCTACGAGCAGTACTTC. This gives the protein CASSLGSGGYEQYF.

The rearrangement links TRBV24-1 to TRBJ2-1, with D unclear. V was clipped by 0 bases and J by 1 base, with 6 bases between them. The germline gives CDR1 KGHDR, CDR2 SFDVKD. This CDR3 is 15 amino acids long. CDR3 region: CATSDLTVSYNEQFF. DNA for the CDR3: TGTGCCACCAGTGATTTGACAGTTTCCTACAATGAGCAGTTCTTC.

The genes are TRBV9 and TRBJ1-1; D perhaps matches TRBD1 (5 bases). Trimming pared 2 bases from V and 4 bases from J, leaving 12 bases between. The CDR3 spans 14 residues. Germline V gene lookup returns CDR1 SGDLS and CDR2 YYNGEE. CDR3 protein: CASSVGPGGTEAFF. The CDR3 DNA reads as TGTGCCAGCAGCGTGGGCCCCGGGGGCACTGAAGCTTTCTTT.

In its sample, this clone was seen a few times. The gene calls are TRBV4-1 and TRBJ2-1; 12 bases are a match to TRBD2. The CDR3 sequence is 17 residues long. Trimming took 1 base from V and 7 from J; bases not matched to a gene: 8. Germline V gene data show CDR1 as MGHRA and CDR2 as YSYEKL. CDR3 DNA: TGCGCCAGCAGCCAAGTGTCGACTAGCGGGAGCTGGAATGAGCAGTTCTTC. It encodes CASSQVSTSGSWNEQFF.